The rows below give T cell receptor beta chains drawn from one sample of a study of beta chain features in type 1 diabetes. Libraries were prepared by immunoSEQ multiplex PCR; TCRdb keeps only in-frame clonotypes and omits some of them. The profile shows a few hundred thousand clones, approximately 15% of them singletons. What was sequenced was naive CD4+ T cells from blood. Source of these receptors: a man aged 25-45 years in good health. Each CDR3 is given with its conserved first and last residue. Fields, in order: clone size, CDR3 length, V gene, D gene, J gene, CDR3 protein, CDR3 DNA. D genes are given only for firm matches. Expanded clones are given a class, and other clones once, few, many or no size at all.

>NA|15|TRBV7-2|TRBD1|TRBJ2-7
CASSLLTGGTYEQYF
TGTGCCAGCAGCTTACTCACAGGGGGGACCTACGAGCAGTACTTC
>few|17|TRBV13|TRBD2|TRBJ2-3
CASSSGTSGASTDTQYF
TGTGCCAGCAGCTCCGGGACTAGCGGTGCTAGCACAGATACGCAGTATTTT
>NA|13|TRBV29-1|NA|TRBJ2-3
CSVDWRYTDTQYF
TGCAGCGTTGATTGGCGATACACAGATACGCAGTATTTT
>NA|10|TRBV29-1|NA|TRBJ1-1
CSVAGGSAFF
TGCAGCGTTGCGGGGGGCTCAGCTTTCTTT
>NA|15|TRBV4-3|NA|TRBJ2-3
CASSQDYRSTDTQYF
TGCGCCAGCAGCCAAGATTACCGCAGCACAGATACGCAGTATTTT
>NA|13|TRBV7-9|NA|TRBJ2-1
CASSLGTYNEQFF
TGTGCCAGCAGCTTAGGGACTTACAATGAGCAGTTCTTC
>NA|13|TRBV7-9|NA|TRBJ2-2
CASSLLEGGELFF
TGTGCCAGCAGCTTACTGGAGGGCGGGGAGCTGTTTTTT
>NA|15|TRBV6-6|NA|TRBJ2-1
CASSFWGTPYNEQFF
TGTGCCAGCAGTTTTTGGGGAACCCCCTACAATGAGCAGTTCTTC
>few|15|TRBV4-2|TRBD1|TRBJ2-2
CASGAGTGNTGELFF
TGTGCCAGCGGTGCCGGGACAGGGAACACCGGGGAGCTGTTTTTT
>few|15|TRBV7-9|TRBD2|TRBJ2-3
CASSSPGLYTDTQYF
TGTGCCAGCAGCTCCCCGGGACTATACACAGATACGCAGTATTTT
>few|14|TRBV21-1|NA|TRBJ2-1
CASSKSNFYNEQFF
TGTGCCAGCAGCAAAAGCAATTTCTACAATGAGCAGTTCTTC
>NA|14|TRBV7-9|TRBD2|TRBJ2-1
CASRVAGLYNEQFF
TGTGCCAGCAGGGTAGCGGGGTTATACAATGAGCAGTTCTTC
>few|16|TRBV9|TRBD2|TRBJ2-5
CASSLGLAGVEETQYF
TGTGCCAGCAGCCTTGGACTAGCGGGAGTCGAAGAGACCCAGTACTTC
>few|15|TRBV4-3|NA|TRBJ2-1
CASSQGRAGYNEQFF
TGCGCCAGCAGCCAAGGAAGGGCAGGTTACAATGAGCAGTTCTTC
>NA|14|TRBV6-5|TRBD2|TRBJ2-3
CASALAVSTDTQYF
TGTGCCAGCGCTCTAGCGGTTAGCACAGATACGCAGTATTTT
>few|14|TRBV6-5|NA|TRBJ2-3
CASSRDGRTDTQYF
TGTGCCAGCAGCCGGGACGGCCGCACAGATACGCAGTATTTT
>NA|14|TRBV5-1|NA|TRBJ2-4
CASSSGARENIQYF
TGCGCCAGCAGCTCTGGGGCGCGGGAAAACATTCAGTACTTC
>many|11|TRBV25-1|NA|TRBJ2-5
CASSAMETQYF
TGTGCCAGCAGTGCCATGGAGACCCAGTACTTC
>few|12|TRBV28|NA|TRBJ1-5
CASSSRDGPQHF
TGTGCCAGCAGTTCCCGGGACGGTCCCCAGCATTTT
>few|16|TRBV7-8|NA|TRBJ1-5
CASSLVAGMVDQPQHF
TGTGCCAGCAGCTTAGTTGCGGGGATGGTAGATCAGCCCCAGCATTTT
>NA|17|TRBV29-1|TRBD1|TRBJ2-4
CSVGSTGVSLAKNIQYF
TGCAGCGTTGGTTCTACAGGGGTATCTCTAGCCAAAAACATTCAGTACTTC
>many|14|TRBV29-1|NA|TRBJ1-1
CSVESAGMNTEAFF
TGCAGCGTTGAGTCTGCCGGGATGAACACTGAAGCTTTCTTT
>NA|15|TRBV7-2|TRBD2|TRBJ2-1
CASSLSGAGHGEQFF
TGTGCCAGCAGCCTTAGCGGGGCGGGCCACGGTGAGCAGTTCTTC
>few|13|TRBV30|NA|TRBJ1-5
CAWTGDFNQPQHF
TGTGCCTGGACAGGGGACTTCAATCAGCCCCAGCATTTT
>few|15|TRBV25-1|TRBD1|TRBJ2-1
CASRETGGSYNEQFF
TGTGCCAGCAGGGAGACAGGGGGCTCCTACAATGAGCAGTTCTTC
>few|14|TRBV12-5|NA|TRBJ1-6
CASGSPEGNSPLHF
TGTGCTAGTGGTTCCCCGGAGGGAAATTCACCCCTCCACTTT
>many|14|TRBV7-9|TRBD2|TRBJ2-1
CASSTKRELDEQFF
TGTGCCAGCAGTACTAAGCGGGAGCTCGATGAGCAGTTCTTC
>few|11|TRBV20-1|NA|TRBJ2-7
CSGETGSEQYF
TGCAGTGGAGAAACTGGGAGCGAGCAGTACTTC